The 26 T cell receptor beta chains listed next were all sequenced from one sample in a study of technical replicates of blood from a handful of donors. The method was immunoSEQ multiplex PCR; TCRdb's version includes in-frame clones alone and lacks a portion of them. The repertoire holds around 95,000 clones, approximately 94% seen once, with 0.2% to 0.25% in the top ten. The specimen sequenced was T cells isolated from PBMCs. All receptors come from a human donor in good health.

The gene calls are TRBV5-1 and TRBJ2-7, with 8 bases fitting TRBD1. This CDR3 has 16 amino acids. Germline V lookup: CDR1 SGHRS, CDR2 YFSETQ. The V segment lost 0 bases and the J segment 4 bases; nucleotides outside the gene matches: 9. The DNA of the CDR3 is TGCGCCAGCAGCTTGGCCCCAGGGACAGGATCGTACGAGCAGTACTTC. It encodes CASSLAPGTGSYEQYF.

This clone was seen more than once but under ten times. The chain combines TRBV4-1 with TRBJ1-1; 7 bases are a match to TRBD1. V dropped 3 bases and J dropped 8; count of bases not matched to a gene: 3. The CDR3 sequence is 12 residues long. Germline-derived CDR1 and CDR2 are MGHRA and YSYEKL. This CDR3 is CASSHLQGEAFF. CDR3 in DNA: TGCGCCAGCAGCCACTTACAGGGGGAAGCTTTCTTT.

The chain recombines TRBV5-1 with TRBJ2-2; D possibly corresponds to TRBD2 (6 bases). This CDR3 comprises 15 residues. Germline assignment: CDR1 SGHRS and CDR2 YFSETQ. With 3 bases removed from V and 0 bases from J, the gap between germline ends came to 9 bases. The CDR3 DNA sequence: TGCGCCAGCAGCTATGGCGGGACGAACACCGGGGAGCTGTTTTTT. Translated: CASSYGGTNTGELFF.

This clone came up once. The CDR3 DNA is TGTGCCAGCAGCCGATCGAATATCAGGGGAGTAGAGGCCACTGAAGCTTTCTTT. Translation: CASSRSNIRGVEATEAFF. The chain has TRBV28 and TRBJ1-1; a possible D gene is TRBD1 (6 bases). The V and J ends lost 6 bases and 4 bases respectively, with 27 bases between them. The CDR3 runs to 18 residues. Germline V gene sequence: CDR1 MDHEN, CDR2 SYDVKM.

This clone was picked up one time. The V and J genes are TRBV19 and TRBJ1-5, with a possible D match to TRBD1 (6 bases). The CDR3 is 14 amino acids. Germline V gene data show CDR1 as LNHDA and CDR2 as SQIVND (reference sequence). The germline V and J ends were trimmed by 6 bases and 1 base, with 10 bases remaining between them. CDR3 coding DNA: TGTGCCAGTAGGAACAGGGACAGCAATCAGCCCCAGCATTTT. Residues: CASRNRDSNQPQHF.

The chain uses TRBV5-1 and TRBJ2-2; D uncertain. This CDR3 contains 15 residues. Germline CDR1 reads SGHRS; CDR2 reads YFSETQ. The ends were cut back, 0 bases at V and 4 bases at J, with 10 bases in the middle. The chain's CDR3 is CASSLAIPGTGELFF. The CDR3 DNA sequence: TGCGCCAGCAGCTTGGCTATCCCGGGCACCGGGGAGCTGTTTTTT. Using reference TRBV5-1 and TRBJ2-2 for the parts outside the CDR3, the full variable domain is KAGVTQTPRYLIKTRGQQVTLSCSPISGHRSVSWYQQTPGQGLQFLFEYFSETQRNKGNFPGRFSGRQFSNSRSEMNVSTLELGDSALYLCASSLAIPGTGELFFGEGSRLTVL.

This clone was detected once. V is TRBV7-9 and J is TRBJ2-5, with D unresolved. The CDR3 sequence is 14 residues long. V was clipped by 0 bases and J by 1 base, with 6 bases between them. CDR1 is SEHNR, CDR2 FQNEAQ, per germline (reference sequence). The DNA of the CDR3 is TGTGCCAGCAGCTTAGCATCTACCCAAGAGACCCAGTACTTC. Its protein product is CASSLASTQETQYF.

The chain carries TRBV7-2 and TRBJ1-5; TRBD1 might be the D (6 bases). The CDR3 is 16 amino acids. Per germline, CDR1 SGHTA and CDR2 FQGNSA. Between the trimmed V and J ends, which lost 1 base and 3 bases, there was a span of 13 bases. The DNA of the CDR3 is TGTGCCAGCAGCTTAGTCGTGGGGGCGACCAATCAGCCCCAGCATTTT. Amino acids: CASSLVVGATNQPQHF.

In this sample, this clone turned up once. The V call is TRBV30, the J call TRBJ1-2; TRBD1 aligns across 7 bases. Losses at the gene ends were 2 bases for V and 7 bases for J; bases not matched to a gene: 7. CDR3 length: 13 amino acids. In germline, CDR1 is GTSNPN, CDR2 SVGIG (reference sequence). The CDR3 DNA sequence: TGTGCCTGGAGTCTCAACAGGGGTTTTGGCTACACCTTC. Protein sequence: CAWSLNRGFGYTF. The full variable domain, its missing parts supplied by reference TRBV30 and TRBJ1-2, is SQTIHQWPATLVQPVGSPLSLECTVEGTSNPNLYWYRQAAGRGLQLLFYSVGIGQISSEVPQNLSASRPQDRQFILSSKKLLLSDSGFYLCAWSLNRGFGYTFGSGTRLTVV.

This CDR3 is CTSSHISPVRVARLYNEQFF. For the CDR3, the DNA is TGCACCAGCAGCCATATTTCACCAGTGCGGGTAGCGCGGTTATACAATGAGCAGTTCTTC. This rearrangement joins TRBV1 to TRBJ2-1; whether TRBD2, the table's D call, matches the DNA was not checked. TRBV1 is assigned pseudogene status. There are 20 residues in the CDR3.

The J gene is TRBJ1-2, the V gene TRBV5-4; D might be TRBD1 (5 bases). This CDR3 has 13 residues. Trimming left V 5 bases short and J 4 bases short, with 12 bases between. Per the germline V gene, CDR1 is SGHNT and CDR2 is YYREEE (reference sequence). The CDR3 loop is CASRPRDAYGYTF. CDR3 sequence (DNA): TGTGCCAGCAGACCCAGGGATGCCTATGGCTACACCTTC.

The gene calls are TRBV14 and TRBJ1-1; D gene unclear. The V gene's germline CDR1 is SGHDN and CDR2 FVKESK. V lost 4 bases and J lost 4, with 13 bases in between. The CDR3 covers 14 residues. This CDR3 reads CASSLIAGSTEAFF. CDR3 bases: TGTGCCAGCAGCCTTATAGCTGGGAGCACTGAAGCTTTCTTT.

The chain has TRBV5-6 and TRBJ2-5; tentatively, D is TRBD1 (5 bases). The CDR3 length is 14 residues. V was shortened by 9 bases and J by 1 base, with 16 bases between the two germline ends. Germline assignment: CDR1 SGHDT and CDR2 YYEEEE. The CDR3 loop reads CATMGQGLQETQYF. In DNA, the CDR3 is TGTGCCACCATGGGTCAGGGCCTCCAAGAGACCCAGTACTTC. Full variable domain (remainder filled in from reference TRBV5-6 and TRBJ2-5): DAGVTQSPTHLIKTRGQQVTLRCSPKSGHDTVSWYQQALGQGPQFIFQYYEEEERQRGNFPDRFSGHQFPNYSSELNVNALLLGDSALYLCATMGQGLQETQYFGPGTRLLVL.

V gene TRBV7-6 combines with J gene TRBJ2-7; 14 bases fit TRBD2. CDR1 and CDR2 from the germline V gene are SGHVS and FNYEAQ. V was clipped by 5 bases and J by 1 base; unmatched bases: 4. The CDR3 has 16 residues. CDR3 coding DNA: TGTGCCAGCAGCCAAGGACTAGCGGGGGGATCCTACGAGCAGTACTTC. Translating gives CASSQGLAGGSYEQYF. Complete variable domain (other parts from reference TRBV7-6 and TRBJ2-7): GAGVSQSPRYKVTKRGQDVALRCDPISGHVSLYWYRQALGQGPEFLTYFNYEAQQDKSGLPNDRFSAERPEGSISTLTIQRTEQRDSAMYRCASSQGLAGGSYEQYFGPGTRLTVT.

The CDR3 DNA sequence: TGTGCCAGCAGCCCCGGACAGAACACGCAGTATTTT. Translating gives CASSPGQNTQYF. V usage is TRBV11-3 and J usage is TRBJ2-3, with D possibly matching TRBD1 (6 bases). V lost 5 bases to trimming and J lost 9 bases, with 12 bases between them. This CDR3 comprises 12 residues. Germline V gene sequence: CDR1 SGHNT, CDR2 YENEEA.

The rearrangement uses TRBV7-8 and TRBJ1-5; D call uncertain. CDR1 is SGHVS, CDR2 FQNEAQ, per germline. This CDR3 spans 12 amino acids. Trimming left V 10 bases short and J 3 bases short, with 10 bases between. The CDR3, as DNA: TGTGCCACCGCGCGGGACAATCAGCCCCAGCATTTT. The encoded protein is CATARDNQPQHF.

CDR3 protein: CASSALGSGLLEQYF. CDR3 nucleotide sequence: TGTGCCAGCAGCGCCCTCGGTAGCGGTCTTCTGGAGCAGTACTTC. The V and J genes are TRBV7-2 and TRBJ2-7; tentative D call: TRBD2 (6 bases). V lost 5 bases, J lost 7 bases, and 21 bases lay in between. Germline V gene data show CDR1 as SGHTA and CDR2 as FQGNSA. The CDR3 consists of 15 residues.

The chain combines TRBV11-2 with TRBJ1-1; no clear D. Trimming cost V 4 bases and J 3 bases, with 18 bases left between them. Germline V gene lookup returns CDR1 SGHAT and CDR2 FQNNGV. The CDR3 covers 16 residues. This CDR3 reads CASSYNQRGKDTEAFF. Written as DNA, the CDR3 is TGTGCCAGCAGCTACAACCAACGGGGAAAGGACACTGAAGCTTTCTTT.

V gene TRBV11-2 combines with J gene TRBJ1-1, with 8 bases fitting TRBD1. Germline CDR1 reads SGHAT; CDR2 reads FQNNGV. The V segment lost 8 bases and the J segment 2 bases; nucleotides outside the gene matches: 16. This CDR3 has 17 amino acids. The CDR3 reads CASHFSGSRGLNTEAFF. The CDR3 nucleotides are TGTGCCAGCCACTTTAGTGGGAGCAGGGGGCTTAACACTGAAGCTTTCTTT.

The chain employs TRBV5-1 and TRBJ1-4; TRBD1 aligns across 7 bases. V shed 4 bases and J 5 bases; nucleotides not matched to a gene: 5. This CDR3 is built from 14 residues. Germline CDR1 SGHRS, CDR2 YFSETQ. The CDR3 region has the DNA TGCGCCAGCAGCGCGGACAGGCCCAATGAAAAACTGTTTTTT. The encoded protein is CASSADRPNEKLFF.

The V and J genes are TRBV2 and TRBJ1-1, with D possibly being TRBD1 (5 bases). The CDR3 contains 14 residues. V was shortened by 1 base and J by 3 bases, with 9 bases between the two germline ends. The germline V gene encodes CDR1 SNHLY and CDR2 FYNNEI. CDR3 coding DNA: TGTGCCAGCAGTGAAGGGGGCGGCTACACTGAAGCTTTCTTT. It is translated as CASSEGGGYTEAFF. Combining the CDR3 with reference TRBV2 and TRBJ1-1 gives the whole variable domain EPEVTQTPSHQVTQMGQEVILRCVPISNHLYFYWYRQILGQKVEFLVSFYNNEISEKSEIFDDQFSVERPDGSNFTLKIRSTKLEDSAMYFCASSEGGGYTEAFFGQGTRLTVV.

The chain employs TRBV28 and TRBJ2-3; D is uncertain. Germline CDR1 is MDHEN and CDR2 is SYDVKM. The V gene lost 1 base and the J gene lost 5 bases, with 16 bases spanning the gap. The CDR3 totals 16 residues. CDR3 in amino acids: CASSLYLGPPGDTQYF. In nucleotides, the CDR3 is TGTGCCAGCAGTTTATACTTGGGCCCGCCAGGAGATACGCAGTATTTT. The full variable domain, rest sourced from reference TRBV28 and TRBJ2-3, is DVKVTQSSRYLVKRTGEKVFLECVQDMDHENMFWYRQDPGLGLRLIYFSYDVKMKEKGDIPEGYSVSREKKERFSLILESASTNQTSMYLCASSLYLGPPGDTQYFGPGTRLTVL.

The rearrangement joins TRBV28 to TRBJ1-4; perhaps TRBD1 as D (5 bases). The CDR3 totals 13 residues. Germline CDR1 and CDR2: MDHEN and SYDVKM. V was pared by 5 bases and J by 5 bases, with 9 bases between. CDR3 coding DNA: TGTGCCAGCAGTCCGACAGACAATGAAAAACTGTTTTTT. It translates to CASSPTDNEKLFF.

The chain couples TRBV7-3 to TRBJ2-1; tentative D call: TRBD1 (7 bases). The germline V and J ends were trimmed by 5 bases and 4 bases, with 12 bases remaining between them. Germline V gene data show CDR1 as SGHTA and CDR2 as FQGTGA. This CDR3 is built from 14 residues. The CDR3 coding sequence is TGTGCCAGCAGCCGGGCGGGACAGTACAATGAGCAGTTCTTC. Amino acids: CASSRAGQYNEQFF.

The chain combines TRBV28 with TRBJ2-4; TRBD1 is a possible D gene (6 bases). The CDR3 covers 14 residues. Germline V lookup: CDR1 MDHEN, CDR2 SYDVKM. The V gene lost 6 bases and the J gene lost 4 bases, with 13 bases spanning the gap. CDR3 nucleotides: TGTGCCAGCAGCCTCCAAGGACAGAAAAACATTCAGTACTTC. Its translation is CASSLQGQKNIQYF.

V is TRBV5-1 and J is TRBJ2-1, with 9 bases matching TRBD2. The CDR3 has 14 amino acids. Unmatched junction bases numbered 3, after V lost 2 bases and J lost 6 bases. CDR1 and CDR2 from the germline V gene are SGHRS and YFSETQ. The CDR3 is CASSFQRGANEQFF. The CDR3 nucleotides are TGCGCCAGCAGCTTCCAGCGGGGGGCCAATGAGCAGTTCTTC.